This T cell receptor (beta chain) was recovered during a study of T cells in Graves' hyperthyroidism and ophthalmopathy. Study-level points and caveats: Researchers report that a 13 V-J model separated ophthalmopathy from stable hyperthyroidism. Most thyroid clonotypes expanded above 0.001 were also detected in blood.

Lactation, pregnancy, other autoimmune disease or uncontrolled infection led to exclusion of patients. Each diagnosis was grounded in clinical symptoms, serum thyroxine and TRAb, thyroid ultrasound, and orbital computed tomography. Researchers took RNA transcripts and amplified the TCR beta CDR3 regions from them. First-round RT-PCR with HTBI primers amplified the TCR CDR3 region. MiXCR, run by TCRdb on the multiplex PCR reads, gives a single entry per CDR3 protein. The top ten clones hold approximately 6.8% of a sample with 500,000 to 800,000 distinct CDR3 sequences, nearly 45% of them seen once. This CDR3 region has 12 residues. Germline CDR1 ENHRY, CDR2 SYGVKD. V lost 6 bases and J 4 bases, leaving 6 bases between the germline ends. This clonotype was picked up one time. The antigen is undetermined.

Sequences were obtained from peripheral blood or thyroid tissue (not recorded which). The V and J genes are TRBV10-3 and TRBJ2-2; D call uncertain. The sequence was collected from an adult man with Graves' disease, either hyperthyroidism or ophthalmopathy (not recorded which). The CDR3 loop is CAIREGTGELFF. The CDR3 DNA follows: TGTGCCATCAGGGAAGGCACCGGGGAGCTGTTTTTT.